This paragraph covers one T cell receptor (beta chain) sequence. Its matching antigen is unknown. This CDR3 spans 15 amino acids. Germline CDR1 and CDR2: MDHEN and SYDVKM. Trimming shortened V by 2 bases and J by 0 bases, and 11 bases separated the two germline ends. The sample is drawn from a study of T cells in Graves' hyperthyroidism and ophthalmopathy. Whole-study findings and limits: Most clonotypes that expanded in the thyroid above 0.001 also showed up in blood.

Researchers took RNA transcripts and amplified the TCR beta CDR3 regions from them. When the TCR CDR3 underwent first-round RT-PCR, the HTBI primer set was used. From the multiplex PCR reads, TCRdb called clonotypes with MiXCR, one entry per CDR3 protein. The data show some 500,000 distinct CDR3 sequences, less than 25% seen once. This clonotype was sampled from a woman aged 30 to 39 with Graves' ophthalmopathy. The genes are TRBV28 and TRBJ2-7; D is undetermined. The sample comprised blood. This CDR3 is CASSLAGPVSYEQYF. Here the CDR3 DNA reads TGTGCCAGCAGTTTAGCCGGACCCGTCTCCTACGAGCAGTACTTC.